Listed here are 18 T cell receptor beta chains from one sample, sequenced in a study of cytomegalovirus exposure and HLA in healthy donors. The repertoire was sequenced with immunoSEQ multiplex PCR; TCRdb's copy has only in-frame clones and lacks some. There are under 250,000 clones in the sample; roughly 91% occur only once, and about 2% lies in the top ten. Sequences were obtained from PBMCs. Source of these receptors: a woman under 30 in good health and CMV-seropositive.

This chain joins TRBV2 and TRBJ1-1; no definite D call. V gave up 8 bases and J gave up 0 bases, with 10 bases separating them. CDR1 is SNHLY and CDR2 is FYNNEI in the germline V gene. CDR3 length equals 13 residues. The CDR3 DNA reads TGTGCCAGCGGAGGACTCATGAACACTGAAGCTTTCTTT. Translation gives CASGGLMNTEAFF.

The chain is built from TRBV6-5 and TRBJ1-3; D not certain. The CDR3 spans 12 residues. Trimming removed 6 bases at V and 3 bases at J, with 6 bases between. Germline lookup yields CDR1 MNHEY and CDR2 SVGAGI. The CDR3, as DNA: TGTGCCAGCAGATCGGTTGGAAACACCATATATTTT. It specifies CASRSVGNTIYF.

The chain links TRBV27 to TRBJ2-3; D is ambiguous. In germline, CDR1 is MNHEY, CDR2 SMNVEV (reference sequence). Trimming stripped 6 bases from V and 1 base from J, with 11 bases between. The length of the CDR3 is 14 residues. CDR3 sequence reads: CASSPFEGTDTQYF. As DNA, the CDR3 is TGTGCCAGCAGCCCTTTCGAGGGCACAGATACGCAGTATTTT.

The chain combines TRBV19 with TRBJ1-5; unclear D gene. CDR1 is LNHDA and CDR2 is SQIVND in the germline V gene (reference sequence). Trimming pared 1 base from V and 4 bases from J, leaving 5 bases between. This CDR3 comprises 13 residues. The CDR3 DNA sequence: TGTGCCAGTAGTATAGCCGGTAATCAGCCCCAGCATTTT. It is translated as CASSIAGNQPQHF.

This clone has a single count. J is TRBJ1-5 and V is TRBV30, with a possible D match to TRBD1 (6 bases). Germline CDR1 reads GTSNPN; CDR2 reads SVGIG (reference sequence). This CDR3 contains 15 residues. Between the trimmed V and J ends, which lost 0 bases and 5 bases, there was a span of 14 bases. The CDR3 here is CAWSVLGALDQPQHF. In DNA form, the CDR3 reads TGTGCCTGGAGTGTACTGGGGGCCTTGGATCAGCCCCAGCATTTT.

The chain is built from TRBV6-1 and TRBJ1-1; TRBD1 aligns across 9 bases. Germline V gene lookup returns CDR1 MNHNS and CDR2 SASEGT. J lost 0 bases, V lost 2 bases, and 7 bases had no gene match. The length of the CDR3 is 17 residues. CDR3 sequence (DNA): TGTGCCAGCAGTGAAATAGGGACAGGGATCATGAACACTGAAGCTTTCTTT. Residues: CASSEIGTGIMNTEAFF.

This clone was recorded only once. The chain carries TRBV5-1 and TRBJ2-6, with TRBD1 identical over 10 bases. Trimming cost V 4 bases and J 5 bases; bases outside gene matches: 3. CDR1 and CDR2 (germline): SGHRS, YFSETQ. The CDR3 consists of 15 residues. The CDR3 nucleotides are TGCGCCAGCAGCCTGACAGGGGGCTGGGCCAACGTCCTGACTTTC. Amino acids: CASSLTGGWANVLTF.

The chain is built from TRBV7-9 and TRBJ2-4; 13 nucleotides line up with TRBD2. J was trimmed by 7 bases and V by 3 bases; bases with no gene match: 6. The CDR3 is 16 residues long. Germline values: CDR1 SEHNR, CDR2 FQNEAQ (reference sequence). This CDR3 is CASSFRTSGRGNIQYF. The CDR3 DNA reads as TGTGCCAGCAGCTTCCGGACTAGCGGGAGAGGGAACATTCAGTACTTC.

CDR3 amino acids: CAWSVTSSETQYF. CDR3 nucleotides: TGTGCCTGGAGTGTAACTAGCTCGGAGACCCAGTACTTC. This chain joins TRBV30 and TRBJ2-5; maybe TRBD2 (6 bases). The V gene lost 0 bases and the J gene lost 5 bases, with 10 bases spanning the gap. The germline gives CDR1 GTSNPN, CDR2 SVGIG (reference sequence). The CDR3 covers 13 residues.

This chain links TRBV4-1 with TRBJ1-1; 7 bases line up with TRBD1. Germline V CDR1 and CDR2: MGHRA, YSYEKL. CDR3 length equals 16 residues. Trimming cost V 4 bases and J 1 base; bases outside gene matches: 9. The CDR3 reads CASSPPGAGGNTEAFF. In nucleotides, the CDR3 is TGCGCCAGCAGCCCCCCCGGGGCAGGGGGGAACACTGAAGCTTTCTTT.

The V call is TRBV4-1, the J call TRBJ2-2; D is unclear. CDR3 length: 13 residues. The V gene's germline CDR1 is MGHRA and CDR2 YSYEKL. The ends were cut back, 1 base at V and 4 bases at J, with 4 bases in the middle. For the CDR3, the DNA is TGCGCCAGCAGCCAAGCCCTCACCGGGGAGCTGTTTTTT. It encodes CASSQALTGELFF.

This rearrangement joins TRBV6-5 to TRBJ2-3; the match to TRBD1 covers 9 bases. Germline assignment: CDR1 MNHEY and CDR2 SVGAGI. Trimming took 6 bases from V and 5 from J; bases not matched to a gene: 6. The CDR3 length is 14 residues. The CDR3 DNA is TGTGCCAGCAGAATGGGACAGGGAGGAGATACGCAGTATTTT. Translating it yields CASRMGQGGDTQYF.

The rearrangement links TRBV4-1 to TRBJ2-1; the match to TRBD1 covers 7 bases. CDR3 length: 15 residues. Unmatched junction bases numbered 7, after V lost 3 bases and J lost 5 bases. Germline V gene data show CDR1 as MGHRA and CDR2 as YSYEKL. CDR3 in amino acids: CASSHTGVSNNEQFF. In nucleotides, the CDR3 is TGCGCCAGCAGCCATACAGGGGTCTCTAACAATGAGCAGTTCTTC.

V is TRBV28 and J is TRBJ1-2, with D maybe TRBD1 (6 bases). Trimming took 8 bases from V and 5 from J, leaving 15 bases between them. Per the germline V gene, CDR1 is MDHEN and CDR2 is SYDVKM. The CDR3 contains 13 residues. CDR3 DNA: TGTGCCAGCTCCGGGACACCTCGATATGGCTACACCTTC. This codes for CASSGTPRYGYTF.

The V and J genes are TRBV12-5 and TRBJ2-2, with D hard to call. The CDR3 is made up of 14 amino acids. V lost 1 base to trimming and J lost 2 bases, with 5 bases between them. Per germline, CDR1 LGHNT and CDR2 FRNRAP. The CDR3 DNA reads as TGTGCTAGTGGTTTGGGTCTTAACACCGGGGAGCTGTTTTTT. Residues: CASGLGLNTGELFF.

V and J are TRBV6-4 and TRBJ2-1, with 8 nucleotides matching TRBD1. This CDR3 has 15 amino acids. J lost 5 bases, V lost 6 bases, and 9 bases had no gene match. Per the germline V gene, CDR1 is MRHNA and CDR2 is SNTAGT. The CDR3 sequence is CASRHDRGNNNEQFF. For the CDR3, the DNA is TGTGCCAGCAGACACGACAGGGGCAACAACAATGAGCAGTTCTTC.

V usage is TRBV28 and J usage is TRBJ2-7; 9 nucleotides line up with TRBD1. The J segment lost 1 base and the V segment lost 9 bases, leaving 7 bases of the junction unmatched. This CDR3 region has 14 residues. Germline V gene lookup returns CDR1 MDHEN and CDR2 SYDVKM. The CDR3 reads CASTGTGSSYEQYF. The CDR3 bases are TGTGCCAGTACCGGGACAGGGAGTTCCTACGAGCAGTACTTC.

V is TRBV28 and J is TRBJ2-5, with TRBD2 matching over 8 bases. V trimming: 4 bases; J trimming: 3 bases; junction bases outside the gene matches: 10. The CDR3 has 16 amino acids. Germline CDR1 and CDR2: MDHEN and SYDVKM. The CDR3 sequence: CASSSAGEEAEETQYF. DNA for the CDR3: TGTGCCAGCAGTTCAGCGGGGGAGGAGGCCGAAGAGACCCAGTACTTC.